The rows below give T cell receptor beta chains drawn from one sample of a study of early T cells in non-severe SARS-CoV-2 infection. TCRdb used MiXCR to reprocess the 5' RACE reads, holding one entry per CDR3 protein. The sample lists approximately 32,000 distinct CDR3 sequences, roughly 4.2% occurring once. The sequencing input was whole blood. Receptors were obtained from an adult who was a healthcare worker with PCR-confirmed SARS-CoV-2 infection or an uninfected control (not recorded which). Both conserved end residues are part of each CDR3. A D gene is named only where the DNA matches it firmly. Size tells how often a clone was seen (once, few, many) or the class of an expanded clone, and some rows leave it out.

v_call	clone_size	d_call	j_call	cdr3_nt	cdr3_aa
TRBV7-6	many	TRBD1	TRBJ2-5	TGTGCCAGCAGCCCCGACAGGGCCCAAGAGACCCAGTACTTC	CASSPDRAQETQYF
TRBV20-1	many	TRBD1	TRBJ2-7	TGCAGTGCTCCTCCGACAGGGTCCAACGAGCAGTACTTC	CSAPPTGSNEQYF
TRBV7-7	many	TRBD1	TRBJ2-1	TGTGCTAGCAGCTTAGCGATAGGGGGCCATGAGCAGTTCTTC	CASSLAIGGHEQFF
TRBV3-1	many	-	TRBJ2-7	TGTGCCAGCAGCCAAGCAGTTAACGAGCAGTACTTC	CASSQAVNEQYF
TRBV29-1	many	TRBD1	TRBJ2-7	TGCAGCGTTGAAGATCGTAACAGGGGGCGCCGCGAGCAGTACTTC	CSVEDRNRGRREQYF
TRBV7-2	many	-	TRBJ2-2	TGTGCCAGCAGCTTAGTTAGTATGGGACGGGGCACTAACACCGGGGAGCTGTTTTTT	CASSLVSMGRGTNTGELFF
TRBV18	many	-	TRBJ2-5	TGTGCCAGCTCACCAAGCTTCCGGGTTGGAGAGACCCAGTACTTC	CASSPSFRVGETQYF
TRBV10-3	many	TRBD1	TRBJ2-1	TGTGCCATCAGTGGACAGGGGTATAGTGAGCAGTTCTTC	CAISGQGYSEQFF
TRBV5-1	-	TRBD2	TRBJ2-3	TGCGCCAGCAGCCTGGGGACTAGCGGGAGACCCGATACGCAGTATTTT	CASSLGTSGRPDTQYF
TRBV4-2	few	-	TRBJ2-5	TGTGCCAGCAGCCCGACAGCGGGCCAAGAGACCCAGTACTTC	CASSPTAGQETQYF
TRBV6-5	many	-	TRBJ1-6	TGTGCCACGGGAGTGGACGAGAATTCACCCCTCCACTTT	CATGVDENSPLHF
TRBV7-2	many	-	TRBJ2-3	TGTGCCAGCAGCCCCCGGGGTAGCGGAAGCACAGATACGCAGTATTTT	CASSPRGSGSTDTQYF
TRBV7-3	many	TRBD2	TRBJ2-3	TGTGCCAGCAGCTTCAAGCGGGATATAAACACAGATACGCAGTATTTT	CASSFKRDINTDTQYF
TRBV2	many	-	TRBJ2-4	TGTGCCAGCACCAGAGGTGGGCCAGGGAAAAACATTCAGTACTTC	CASTRGGPGKNIQYF